Listed below are T cell receptor beta chains from one sample, sequenced in a study of identical twins. TCRdb recomputed calls from the 5' RACE reads with MiXCR, one row per CDR3 protein. The data contain a few hundred thousand distinct CDR3 sequences, roughly 13% of them singletons. These data were also filed under a second study, of yellow fever vaccine responses in identical twins.

Sequencing was performed on memory (CD45RO+) T cells sorted from blood. Source of these receptors: a woman aged 18-29 years in good health. The CDR3 runs from the conserved cysteine through the conserved F or W.

CASSESVFPGYTF	TRBJ1-2	TRBV2
CAIRGQGSSYNEQFF	TRBJ2-1	TRBV10-3
CASSLGRDRGRRNEQFF	TRBJ2-1	TRBV7-2
CASSFFSQGSDNYGYTF	TRBJ1-2	TRBV7-2
CSVSTSYNEQFF	TRBJ2-1	TRBV20-1
CASSFSGRSYEQYF	TRBJ2-7	TRBV5-6
CASSEALYEQYF	TRBJ2-7	TRBV2
CASSERSNEKLFF	TRBJ1-4	TRBV6-1
CASSPGLVSEAFF	TRBJ1-1	TRBV7-9
CASSISGAYEQYF	TRBJ2-7	TRBV5-1
CASSLSWGNTEAFF	TRBJ1-1	TRBV28
CASSLGTGRKNEQFF	TRBJ2-1	TRBV12-3/TRBV12-4
CASSFRARYEQYF	TRBJ2-7	TRBV7-2
CASRRGQGADYTF	TRBJ1-2	TRBV6-1
CASTRGTSGNPMYEQYF	TRBJ2-7	TRBV12-3/TRBV12-4